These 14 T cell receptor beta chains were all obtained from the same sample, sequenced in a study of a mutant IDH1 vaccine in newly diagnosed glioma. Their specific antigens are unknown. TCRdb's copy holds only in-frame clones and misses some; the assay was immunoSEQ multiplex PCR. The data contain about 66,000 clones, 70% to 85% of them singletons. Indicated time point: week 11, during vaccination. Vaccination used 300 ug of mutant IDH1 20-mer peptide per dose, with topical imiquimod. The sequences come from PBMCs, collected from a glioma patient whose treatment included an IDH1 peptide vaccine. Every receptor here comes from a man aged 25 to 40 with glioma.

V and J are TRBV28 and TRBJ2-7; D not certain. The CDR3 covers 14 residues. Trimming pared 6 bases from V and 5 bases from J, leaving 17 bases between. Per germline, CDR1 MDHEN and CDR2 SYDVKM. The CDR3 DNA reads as TGTGCCAGCAGCCCCGGGCACCTGTGGGACGAGCAGTACTTC. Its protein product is CASSPGHLWDEQYF.

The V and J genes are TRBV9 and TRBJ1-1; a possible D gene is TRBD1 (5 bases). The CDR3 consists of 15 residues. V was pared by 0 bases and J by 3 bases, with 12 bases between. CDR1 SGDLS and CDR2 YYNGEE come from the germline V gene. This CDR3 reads CASSVEVWDYTEAFF. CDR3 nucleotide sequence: TGTGCCAGCAGCGTAGAGGTCTGGGACTACACTGAAGCTTTCTTT.

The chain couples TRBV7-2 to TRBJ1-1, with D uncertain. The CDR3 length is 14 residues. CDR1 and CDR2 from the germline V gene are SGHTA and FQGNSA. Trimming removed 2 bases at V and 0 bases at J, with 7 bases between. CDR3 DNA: TGTGCCAGCAGCTTACTCACCCTGAACACTGAAGCTTTCTTT. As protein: CASSLLTLNTEAFF. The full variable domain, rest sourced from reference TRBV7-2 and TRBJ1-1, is GAGVSQSPSNKVTEKGKDVELRCDPISGHTALYWYRQSLGQGLEFLIYFQGNSAPDKSGLPSDRFSAERTGGSVSTLTIQRTQQEDSAVYLCASSLLTLNTEAFFGQGTRLTVV.

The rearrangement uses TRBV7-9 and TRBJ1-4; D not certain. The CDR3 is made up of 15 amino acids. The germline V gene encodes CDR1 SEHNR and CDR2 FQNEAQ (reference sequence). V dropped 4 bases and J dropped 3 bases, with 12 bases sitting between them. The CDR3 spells CASSSPGWANEKLFF. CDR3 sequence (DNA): TGTGCCAGCAGCTCTCCCGGATGGGCTAATGAAAAACTGTTTTTT.

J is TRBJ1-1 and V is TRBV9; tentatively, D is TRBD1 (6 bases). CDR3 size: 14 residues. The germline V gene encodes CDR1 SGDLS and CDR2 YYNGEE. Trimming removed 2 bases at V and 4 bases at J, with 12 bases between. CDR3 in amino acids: CASSVQQGLTEAFF. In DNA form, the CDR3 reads TGTGCCAGCAGCGTCCAACAGGGTCTCACTGAAGCTTTCTTT.

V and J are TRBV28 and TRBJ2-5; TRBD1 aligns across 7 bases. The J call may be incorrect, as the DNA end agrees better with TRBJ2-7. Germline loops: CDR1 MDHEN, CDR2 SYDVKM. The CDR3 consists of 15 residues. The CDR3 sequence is CASSPYRGKSYEQYF. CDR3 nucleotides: TGTGCCAGCAGTCCTTACAGGGGAAAATCCTACGAGCAGTACTTC.

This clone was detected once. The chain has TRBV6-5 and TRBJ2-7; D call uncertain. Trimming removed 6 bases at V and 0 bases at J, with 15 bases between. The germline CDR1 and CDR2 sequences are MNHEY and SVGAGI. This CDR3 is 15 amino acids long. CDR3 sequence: CASSRIRAASYEQYF. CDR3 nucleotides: TGTGCCAGCAGCCGTATTAGGGCTGCCTCCTACGAGCAGTACTTC.

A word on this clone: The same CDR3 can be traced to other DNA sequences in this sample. The CDR3 reads CSGGLTYTGELFF. DNA of the CDR3: TGCAGCGGCGGACTTACTTACACCGGGGAGCTGTTTTTT. V is TRBV29-1 and J is TRBJ2-2; TRBD2 is a possible D gene (5 bases). The germline CDR1 and CDR2 sequences are SQVTM and ANQGSEA. V shed 7 bases and J shed 3 bases, with 12 bases lying between them. This CDR3 contains 13 residues.

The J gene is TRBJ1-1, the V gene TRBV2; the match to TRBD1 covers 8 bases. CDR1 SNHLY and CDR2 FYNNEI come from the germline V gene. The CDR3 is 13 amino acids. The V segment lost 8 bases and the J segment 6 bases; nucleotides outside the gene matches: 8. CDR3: CASGVDREAEAFF. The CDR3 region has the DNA TGTGCCAGCGGGGTGGACAGGGAAGCTGAAGCTTTCTTT.

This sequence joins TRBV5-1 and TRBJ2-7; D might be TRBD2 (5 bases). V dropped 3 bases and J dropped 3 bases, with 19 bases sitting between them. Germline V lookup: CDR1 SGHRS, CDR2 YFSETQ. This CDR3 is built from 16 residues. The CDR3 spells CASSSSGSLDYYEQYF. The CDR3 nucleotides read TGCGCCAGCAGCTCCTCCGGTTCTCTCGACTACTACGAGCAGTACTTC.

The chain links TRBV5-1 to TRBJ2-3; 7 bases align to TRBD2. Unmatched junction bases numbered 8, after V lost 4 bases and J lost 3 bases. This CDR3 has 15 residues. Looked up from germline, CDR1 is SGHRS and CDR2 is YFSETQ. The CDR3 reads CASSLGAGETDTQYF. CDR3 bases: TGCGCCAGCAGCCTCGGGGCGGGAGAGACAGATACGCAGTATTTT.

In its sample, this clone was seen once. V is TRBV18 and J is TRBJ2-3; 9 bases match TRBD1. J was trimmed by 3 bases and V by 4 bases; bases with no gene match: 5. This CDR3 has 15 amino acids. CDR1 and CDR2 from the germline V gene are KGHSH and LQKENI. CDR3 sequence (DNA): TGTGCCAGCTCACTGGACAGGGGAGTTACAGATACGCAGTATTTT. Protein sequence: CASSLDRGVTDTQYF.

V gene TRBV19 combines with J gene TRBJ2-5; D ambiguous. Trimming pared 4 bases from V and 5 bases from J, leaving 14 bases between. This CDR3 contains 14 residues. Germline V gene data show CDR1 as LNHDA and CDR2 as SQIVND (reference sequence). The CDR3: CASSTPGLLETQYF. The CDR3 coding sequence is TGTGCCAGTAGTACCCCCGGCCTTCTGGAGACCCAGTACTTC.

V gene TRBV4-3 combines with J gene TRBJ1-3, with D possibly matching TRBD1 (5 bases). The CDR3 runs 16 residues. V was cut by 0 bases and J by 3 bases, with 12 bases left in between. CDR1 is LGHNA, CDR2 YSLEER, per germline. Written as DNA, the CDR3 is TGCGCCAGCAGCCAAGATTTCGGGGGTAGTGGAAACACCATATATTTT. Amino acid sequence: CASSQDFGGSGNTIYF.